This T cell receptor (beta chain) came from a study of T cell changes during pregnancy in multiple sclerosis. TCRdb's copy holds only in-frame clones and misses some; the assay was immunoSEQ multiplex PCR. Of approximately 88,000 clones in the sample, over 80% were seen once. This CDR3 comprises 14 residues. V lost 8 bases and J lost 1; bases outside the gene matches: 4. Germline values: CDR1 MNHNY, CDR2 SVGAGI (reference sequence). The chain couples TRBV6-6 to TRBJ2-7; 11 nucleotides match TRBD2. The receptor's source is a female donor with multiple sclerosis, enrolled in a pregnancy study. The sequenced sample was peripheral blood, obtained in the first trimester of pregnancy. The DNA of the CDR3 is TGTGCCAGCGCGGGGACTAGCGGTTCCTACGAGCAGTACTTC. Translation: CASAGTSGSYEQYF.